What follows describes a single T cell receptor beta chain. There are many counts of this clonotype. Its antigen is currently not known. Within one base of it there is no much larger clone, and no base qualities were kept. Full-length TCR variable regions were amplified by 5' RACE PCR with constant-region reverse primers, and semi-nested PCR with Nested Universal Primer A was subsequently performed. Using the ReliaPrep RNA Cell Miniprep System, total RNA was extracted, and the SMARTer RACE 5'/3' Kit was then used to reverse transcribe the RNA into 5'RACE-ready cDNA. Full-length TCR alpha and beta libraries were barcoded with multiplex adaptors and sequenced on an Illumina MiSeq. For the original study's pipeline: For each of nine subset-tissue groups, sequencing data from the five patients were pooled, and the groups were compared by unsupervised clustering of TCR gene usage. The Morisita-Horn index, with shared sequences weighted by their contribution to each repertoire, was used to calculate repertoire similarity. TCRdb took the public reads, trimmed them with fastp at Q25, ran MiXCR for clone calling and kept in-frame beta chains. Rows matching on CDR3 protein sequence are summarized as one entry with the most common DNA and genes. Clone size and V and J calls follow TCRdb, not the original study. The sample table contains more than 55,000 distinct CDR3 sequences; only one count was recorded for around 20% of them. Of the sample, 3.2% is held by the ten largest clones.

CD4+CD25+CD127-/low cells were isolated as Tregs. Tregs, naive and memory CD4+ T cells from tumor, blood and ipsilateral draining lymph nodes of about five breast cancer patients underwent full-length TCR alpha and beta sequencing. Tumor tissue, along with lymph nodes from ipsilateral axillary dissection, was perfused with PBS, minced, and then digested using collagenase I and hyaluronidase. A purity exceeding 90% was confirmed by FACS for the sorted cell populations. The data were obtained in a study (dated by TCRdb to 2015 to 2017). About the study as a whole: The study examined whether tumor-infiltrating Tregs in breast cancer are drawn from blood Tregs or arise in situ by conversion from other CD4+ T cell subsets.

Study-wide conclusions, independent of this receptor: Tumor memory CD4+ T cell TCR gene usage was found to cluster with blood and lymph node memory CD4+ cells and with lymph node naive CD4+ cells. Rather than covering whole repertoires, validation in the larger cohort was restricted to a single TCR beta V-J rearrangement. The greatest overlap of tumor-infiltrating Treg TCR alpha and beta sequences was with tumor naive CD4+ T cells, followed next by blood naive CD4+ T cells.

This receptor was identified in a female donor with breast cancer. The sequencing input was tumor-infiltrating Tregs sorted from the breast tumor.

For the CDR3, the sequence is CASSLGGQPQHF. The DNA is TGTGCCAGCAGCCTTGGGGGGCAGCCCCAGCATTTT. The receptor chain draws on TRBV6-6 and TRBJ1-5; the D gene is perhaps TRBD1, on 5 matching bases. The V end loses 6 bases and the J end loses 7 bases, and a stretch of 10 bases separates them. Looking up the germline V gene (reference sequence) yields CDR1 MNHNY and CDR2 SVGAGI. The CDR3 contains 12 residues, cysteine and phenylalanine counted. Just CDR3 DNA is preserved here, 36 bases in frame from base 1.